This T cell receptor beta chain appears in the sequencing data of a study of cytomegalovirus exposure and HLA in healthy donors. Regarding the study as a whole: In vitro, a few CMV-associated chains proved specific for CMV antigens. According to reports, the classifier identified cytomegalovirus status with high specificity and sensitivity.

On this clone: What it recognizes is unknown.

The study drew the donors from its approximately 120-subject validation cohort, separate from the approximately 700-subject first cohort. Assay: immunoSEQ multiplex PCR; the TCRdb copy retains only in-frame clones and omits some. Of 59,000 or so clones listed, approximately 89% are singletons. The V gene lost 1 base and the J gene lost 7 bases, with 13 bases spanning the gap. The germline V gene encodes CDR1 GTSNPN and CDR2 SVGIG (reference sequence). This CDR3 contains 13 residues. The clonotype comes from a woman between 18 and 29 years old in good health and CMV-seronegative. The V and J genes are TRBV30 and TRBJ1-1; D may be TRBD1 (6 bases). Sequencing was carried out using PBMCs. CDR3: CAWSGTVTVEAFF. In DNA form, the CDR3 reads TGTGCCTGGAGTGGGACAGTGACCGTTGAAGCTTTCTTT.